This T cell receptor beta chain was sequenced in a study of patients and donors after allogeneic stem cell transplantation. This clonotype was seen a handful of times. V gave up 2 bases and J gave up 12 bases; unmatched junction bases: 13. Germline CDR1 and CDR2: DFQATT and SNEGSKA (reference sequence). The CDR3 contains 15 residues. TCRdb re-called the RT-PCR reads with MiXCR, one entry per CDR3 protein. The sample lists about a million distinct CDR3 sequences, about 20% seen once, with around 6% in the top ten. The sequenced sample was blood, either unsorted or a sorted T cell fraction (not recorded which). The TCR comes from a human donor who was either an allogeneic HSCT recipient or a stem cell or donor lymphocyte infusion donor (not recorded which). It is not recorded whose cells these are; they may come from a transplant donor. The chain joins TRBV20-1 to TRBJ2-1; TRBD2 agrees at 10 bases. The CDR3 region is CSARLSGGWGGWQFF. CDR3 bases: TGCAGTGCTAGACTTAGCGGGGGGTGGGGAGGGTGGCAGTTCTTC.